Presented here are 23 T cell receptor beta chains from one specimen sequenced in a study of T cell repertoires in cytomegalovirus infection. The antigens these receptors bind are not known. TCRdb called the reads again in MiXCR, with one record for every CDR3 protein. Here the sample spans 110,000 or so distinct CDR3 sequences, about 30% being singletons. Material: CD8+ T cells from cultured PBMCs, obtained from culture after CMV antigen stimulation. All receptors derive from a human donor in good health (CMV status not recorded). Some clones in this sample may be carry-over from other donors' samples.

This clonotype has a count of ten or more. The gene calls are TRBV11-2 and TRBJ2-3; TRBD1 matches at 11 bases. There are 18 residues in the CDR3. Germline lookup yields CDR1 SGHAT and CDR2 FQNNGV. With V trimmed by 1 base and J by 2 bases, 8 bases remained unmatched. CDR3 protein: CASSLGSGTGGPTDTQYF. The CDR3 nucleotides read TGTGCCAGCAGCTTAGGTTCTGGGACAGGGGGGCCCACAGATACGCAGTATTTT.

This chain links TRBV12-3 or TRBV12-4 with TRBJ2-5; 8 nucleotides line up with TRBD2. V trimming: 1 base; J trimming: 5 bases; junction bases outside the gene matches: 12. CDR3 length: 17 amino acids. The CDR3 DNA reads as TGTGCCAGCAGTTTAGAGTCATACGGGGGGGGATTGGAGACCCAGTACTTC. Translating it yields CASSLESYGGGLETQYF.

This clonotype was counted at least ten times. The V gene is TRBV7-6, the J gene TRBJ2-1, with TRBD2 matching over 10 bases. This CDR3 has 16 amino acids. Germline values: CDR1 SGHVS, CDR2 FNYEAQ. With 2 bases clipped from V and 1 base from J, the junction kept 2 bases outside the gene matches. CDR3 loop: CASSLSLAGSYNEQFF. The CDR3 region has the DNA TGTGCCAGCAGCTTATCACTAGCGGGGTCCTACAATGAGCAGTTCTTC.

This clonotype has at least ten counts. This chain joins TRBV7-9 and TRBJ2-3, with a possible D match to TRBD2 (6 bases). This CDR3 is built from 16 residues. Germline values: CDR1 SEHNR, CDR2 FQNEAQ (reference sequence). Trimming left V 8 bases short and J 8 bases short, with 26 bases between. CDR3 in amino acids: CASRGGRLGLDPTQYF. CDR3 DNA sequence: TGTGCCAGCCGGGGAGGTCGTCTGGGGCTGGATCCTACGCAGTATTTT.

The CDR3 spells CASSPSRTGGEQYF. The CDR3 region has the DNA TGCGCCAGCAGCCCTTCAAGGACAGGGGGAGAGCAGTACTTC. The V call is TRBV4-1, the J call TRBJ2-7; 10 bases map to TRBD1. This CDR3 contains 14 residues. Germline V gives CDR1 MGHRA, CDR2 YSYEKL. With 4 bases clipped from V and 7 bases from J, the junction kept 7 bases outside the gene matches.

The rearrangement links TRBV28 to TRBJ1-1, with no clear D. Germline CDR1 reads MDHEN; CDR2 reads SYDVKM. V dropped 2 bases and J dropped 8 bases, with 9 bases sitting between them. The CDR3 sequence is 12 residues long. The CDR3 DNA reads TGTGCCAGCAGTTTAAAGGGCTGGGAAGCTTTCTTT. Residues: CASSLKGWEAFF.

A few counts support this clonotype. This chain links TRBV6-1 with TRBJ2-1; 7 positions match TRBD2. The J segment lost 4 bases and the V segment lost 5 bases, leaving 5 bases of the junction unmatched. This CDR3 spans 14 amino acids. In germline, CDR1 is MNHNS, CDR2 SASEGT. The CDR3 spells CASSRPGLYNEQFF. CDR3 nucleotides: TGTGCCAGCAGTAGACCGGGACTATACAATGAGCAGTTCTTC.

The chain is built from TRBV7-6 and TRBJ2-1; 10 nucleotides match TRBD2. CDR3 length: 16 residues. The germline gives CDR1 SGHVS, CDR2 FNYEAQ. After removal of 4 bases from V and 4 bases from J, the junction contained 7 bases not matched to a gene. CDR3 in amino acids: CASSSLLAGEYNEQFF. The CDR3 region has the DNA TGTGCCAGCAGCTCCCTTCTAGCGGGGGAGTACAATGAGCAGTTCTTC.

The chain links TRBV4-1 to TRBJ1-6; no definite D call. The length of the CDR3 is 14 residues. Germline CDR1 and CDR2: MGHRA and YSYEKL. The germline V and J ends were trimmed by 5 bases and 4 bases, with 9 bases remaining between them. CDR3 amino acids: CASSDGRYNSPLHF. The CDR3 DNA reads TGCGCCAGCAGCGACGGACGGTATAATTCACCCCTCCACTTT.

The genes are TRBV7-8 and TRBJ2-1; 9 nucleotides align to TRBD1. The CDR3 runs 17 residues. Germline V CDR1 and CDR2: SGHVS, FQNEAQ. J gave up 8 bases and V 5 bases, and 16 bases lay outside the gene matches. CDR3: CASSLKRTGDSTDEQFF. Here the CDR3 DNA reads TGTGCCAGCAGCCTCAAAAGGACAGGGGACTCGACCGATGAGCAGTTCTTC.

This clonotype was observed a few times. The V gene is TRBV4-2, the J gene TRBJ2-3; 7 bases align to TRBD2. CDR3 size: 20 residues. Unmatched junction bases numbered 19, after V lost 4 bases and J lost 0 bases. The germline V gene has CDR1 LGHNA and CDR2 YNFKEQ. The CDR3 DNA is TGTGCCAGCAGCCGGAGGAGTATATCTGTGGGGGGGAGTAGCACAGATACGCAGTATTTT. Protein product: CASSRRSISVGGSSTDTQYF.

This chain joins TRBV4-1 and TRBJ1-4; D remains ambiguous. The CDR3 covers 16 residues. The germline gives CDR1 MGHRA, CDR2 YSYEKL. V was shortened by 0 bases and J by 6 bases, with 14 bases between the two germline ends. This CDR3 is CASSQEFNFSDEKLFF. The CDR3 DNA sequence: TGCGCCAGCAGCCAAGAATTTAACTTCTCGGATGAAAAACTGTTTTTT.

The rearrangement joins TRBV27 to TRBJ1-4, with 7 bases fitting TRBD1. The CDR3 is 14 amino acids. V gave up 8 bases and J gave up 6 bases; unmatched junction bases: 9. Looked up from germline, CDR1 is MNHEY and CDR2 is SMNVEV (reference sequence). CDR3 in amino acids: CASGTDRVDEKLFF. For the CDR3, the DNA is TGTGCCAGCGGCACAGACAGGGTTGATGAAAAACTGTTTTTT.

The V gene is TRBV4-1, the J gene TRBJ2-7; maybe TRBD1 (5 bases). CDR1 is MGHRA, CDR2 YSYEKL, per germline. This CDR3 has 15 residues. The V end lost 2 bases, the J end lost 1 base, and 12 bases lay between the germline ends. The CDR3 sequence: CASSQTSTASYEQYF. In nucleotides, the CDR3 is TGCGCCAGCAGCCAAACCTCGACAGCGTCCTACGAGCAGTACTTC.

The rearrangement uses TRBV15 and TRBJ2-7; 7 bases align to TRBD2. There are 16 residues in the CDR3. Per the germline V gene, CDR1 is LNHNV and CDR2 is YYDKDF (reference sequence). The V and J ends lost 2 bases and 1 base, in that order; junction bases with no gene match: 8. The CDR3 region has the DNA TGTGCCACCAGCAGAAACACGGCGGGGGAGTCCTACGAGCAGTACTTC. Residues: CATSRNTAGESYEQYF.

A few counts support this clonotype. The chain recombines TRBV27 with TRBJ2-1, with a tentative D call TRBD2 (5 bases). Germline V CDR1 and CDR2: MNHEY, SMNVEV (reference sequence). The CDR3 is made up of 15 amino acids. The V end was cut by 8 bases, the J end by 0 bases, with 14 bases between. The CDR3 DNA reads TGTGCCAGCGGAATCGGACTTAGCTCCTACAATGAGCAGTTCTTC. This gives the protein CASGIGLSSYNEQFF.

This clonotype was detected ten times or more. The V call is TRBV7-6, the J call TRBJ2-7; 10 bases are a match to TRBD1. This CDR3 comprises 15 residues. Trimming took 4 bases from V and 0 from J; bases not matched to a gene: 3. The V gene's germline CDR1 is SGHVS and CDR2 FNYEAQ. The DNA for the CDR3 is TGTGCCAGCAGCTCGACAGGGGGCTTCTCCTACGAGCAGTACTTC. This codes for CASSSTGGFSYEQYF.

This clonotype was seen a few times. The chain has TRBV7-9 and TRBJ1-1, with D unresolved. V was shortened by 1 base and J by 1 base, with 7 bases between the two germline ends. CDR3 length: 14 residues. The germline CDR1 and CDR2 sequences are SEHNR and FQNEAQ (reference sequence). The CDR3 loop is CASSLVRGNTEAFF. The CDR3 nucleotides read TGTGCCAGCAGCTTAGTTCGGGGGAACACTGAAGCTTTCTTT.

V and J are TRBV4-3 and TRBJ1-2; weak D call: TRBD1 (5 bases). This CDR3 has 15 amino acids. Trimming took 4 bases from V and 5 from J, leaving 17 bases between them. CDR1 LGHNA and CDR2 YSLEER come from the germline V gene. CDR3 amino acids: CASSRAGGVEYGYTF. For the CDR3, the DNA is TGCGCCAGCAGCCGAGCCGGAGGGGTCGAATATGGCTACACCTTC.

The chain combines TRBV29-1 with TRBJ2-1; the D call may be TRBD1 or TRBD2 (6 bases each). Germline V gives CDR1 SQVTM, CDR2 ANQGSEA. V was clipped by 4 bases and J by 6 bases, with 13 bases between them. The CDR3 spans 13 residues. Here the CDR3 DNA reads TGCAGCGTTGGATGGGGGGCGTTCAATGAGCAGTTCTTC. This gives the protein CSVGWGAFNEQFF.

This clonotype was picked up many times. J is TRBJ2-7 and V is TRBV6-2 or TRBV6-3; D possibly corresponds to TRBD1 (6 bases). Germline-derived CDR1 and CDR2 are MNHEY and SVGEGT. The V end lost 6 bases, the J end lost 2 bases, and 14 bases lay between the germline ends. The CDR3 extends over 14 amino acids. This CDR3 is CASSLRRGTYEQYF. The CDR3 bases are TGTGCCAGCAGCCTCCGCAGGGGTACCTACGAGCAGTACTTC.

The chain uses TRBV6-5 and TRBJ1-6; D is unclear. The germline V gene encodes CDR1 MNHEY and CDR2 SVGAGI. The ends were cut back, 3 bases at V and 9 bases at J, with 9 bases in the middle. The CDR3 runs 13 residues. CDR3 bases: TGTGCCAGCAGTTATGGTCCCATTTCACCCCTCCACTTT. It codes for CASSYGPISPLHF.

This chain links TRBV12-5 with TRBJ1-1; D uncertain. The V gene lost 6 bases and the J gene lost 4 bases, with 12 bases spanning the gap. The length of the CDR3 is 13 residues. The germline CDR1 and CDR2 sequences are LGHNT and FRNRAP. The CDR3, as DNA: TGTGCTAGTGGCGTCGACCCAGCCACTGAAGCTTTCTTT. This sequence encodes CASGVDPATEAFF.